This T cell receptor (beta chain) originates from a study of blood T cells in healthy people across ages. Study-level background: Using template switching, researchers captured about one barcoded beta molecule for each two T cells.

This clonotype was detected only a few times. One base away lies a much larger clone, so this may be a sequencing read error. A sample-barcoded 5' primer and a J-beta primer mix were used in a second PCR of roughly 6 to 11 cycles. TCRdb independently ran MiXCR on the 5' RACE reads; one entry per CDR3 protein. Among 1.5 million to 2 million distinct CDR3 sequences listed, about 28% were seen once. This CDR3 is 15 amino acids long. The clonotype originates from a woman aged 25-40 years in good health. The sample taken for sequencing was blood. V and J are TRBV12-3 or TRBV12-4 and TRBJ2-5; 7 nucleotides line up with TRBD2. The J call is in doubt because the DNA end fits TRBJ2-7 better. The CDR3 sequence: CASSLYGSGCYEQYF. The CDR3 DNA follows: TGTGCCAGCAGTTTATATGGTAGCGGGTGCTACGAGCAGTACTTC.